These T cell receptor beta chains were read from a single sample in a study of blood T cell repertoires in COVID-19. Clones were sequenced by immunoSEQ multiplex PCR, and TCRdb holds only the in-frame ones, with some missing. Of some 100,000 clones in the sample, roughly 85% are singletons; the top ten hold roughly 20%. The sample comprised peripheral blood. These receptors originate from a woman aged 55-69 years with acute or convalescent COVID-19. Each CDR3 is given with its conserved first and last residue. The D gene is left open where the match is weak. Size is stated for part of the rows, as once, few or many counts, or as a class when the clone is expanded.

clone_size: -; d_call: TRBD1; j_call: TRBJ1-2; v_call: TRBV15; cdr3_aa: CATSRTTGDILYGYTF; cdr3_nt: TGTGCCACCAGCAGAACGACAGGGGATATTCTCTATGGCTACACCTTC
clone_size: -; d_call: -; j_call: TRBJ1-2; v_call: TRBV5-1; cdr3_aa: CASSSTREEGYTF; cdr3_nt: TGCGCCAGCAGCTCTACTAGGGAGGAGGGCTACACCTTC
clone_size: -; d_call: TRBD2; j_call: TRBJ2-2; v_call: TRBV6-5; cdr3_aa: CASKVAGGYTGELFF; cdr3_nt: TGTGCCAGCAAGGTAGCGGGAGGATACACCGGGGAGCTGTTTTTT
clone_size: -; d_call: -; j_call: TRBJ2-1; v_call: TRBV10-3; cdr3_aa: CAITPRLDAYEQFF; cdr3_nt: TGTGCCATCACCCCCCGGCTAGACGCCTATGAGCAGTTCTTC
clone_size: -; d_call: -; j_call: TRBJ1-1; v_call: TRBV5-6; cdr3_aa: CASSLDRGAVGTEAFF; cdr3_nt: TGTGCCAGCAGCTTGGACCGGGGGGCCGTGGGCACTGAAGCTTTCTTT
clone_size: -; d_call: TRBD1; j_call: TRBJ2-3; v_call: TRBV6-5; cdr3_aa: CASSPVPGQGRTQYF; cdr3_nt: TGTGCCAGCAGTCCAGTCCCGGGACAGGGTCGTACGCAGTATTTT
clone_size: few; d_call: -; j_call: TRBJ1-2; v_call: TRBV11-2; cdr3_aa: CASSSVANYGYTF; cdr3_nt: TGTGCCAGCAGCTCGGTCGCGAACTATGGCTACACCTTC
clone_size: -; d_call: -; j_call: TRBJ1-6; v_call: TRBV7-2; cdr3_aa: CASSLGEGYYNSPLHF; cdr3_nt: TGTGCCAGCAGCTTAGGGGAGGGTTACTATAATTCACCCCTCCACTTT
clone_size: -; d_call: TRBD1; j_call: TRBJ1-2; v_call: TRBV28; cdr3_aa: CASSPGQGVFYTF; cdr3_nt: TGTGCCAGCAGTCCCGGACAGGGGGTATTCTACACCTTC
clone_size: -; d_call: -; j_call: TRBJ2-1; v_call: TRBV25-1; cdr3_aa: CASTGGTVGYNEQFF; cdr3_nt: TGTGCCAGCACAGGGGGGACGGTCGGATACAATGAGCAGTTCTTC
clone_size: -; d_call: -; j_call: TRBJ1-5; v_call: TRBV15; cdr3_aa: CATSRGTTPGNSNQPQHF; cdr3_nt: TGTGCCACCAGCAGAGGTACGACCCCGGGGAATAGCAATCAGCCCCAGCATTTT